A selection of T cell receptor beta chains follows, all from one sample in a study of PD-1 blockade in classical Hodgkin lymphoma. Using immunoSEQ multiplex PCR, the repertoire was profiled, and TCRdb retains in-frame clones only, with some absent. The sample contains roughly 4,000 clones, about 72% of which appear only once. The source was CD8+ T cells from blood, collected before the fourth cycle of nivolumab. The receptor source for this set is a human donor with classical Hodgkin lymphoma. Both conserved end residues are part of each CDR3. Each record gives: D gene, J gene, clone size, V gene, CDR3 protein, CDR3 DNA. D genes are given only for firm matches. For some rows the clone size is stated as once, few or many, or as a class when expanded; others skip it.

d_call: TRBD2
j_call: TRBJ2-7
clone_size: -
v_call: TRBV18
cdr3_aa: CASSPRLAGVDGYEQYF
cdr3_nt: TGTGCCAGCTCACCAAGGCTAGCGGGAGTTGATGGATACGAGCAGTACTTC

d_call: TRBD1
j_call: TRBJ1-4
clone_size: -
v_call: TRBV7-9
cdr3_aa: CASSLGSGQGAPSREKLFF
cdr3_nt: TGTGCCAGCAGCTTAGGTTCGGGACAGGGGGCGCCGAGTCGTGAAAAACTGTTTTTT

d_call: -
j_call: TRBJ2-7
clone_size: -
v_call: TRBV11-2
cdr3_aa: CASSHTGTPYEQYF
cdr3_nt: TGTGCCAGCAGCCACACCGGGACTCCCTACGAGCAGTACTTC

d_call: -
j_call: TRBJ2-3
clone_size: -
v_call: TRBV4-3
cdr3_aa: CASRGRLRVDTQYF
cdr3_nt: TGCGCCAGCAGGGGACGCCTCCGTGTGGATACGCAGTATTTT

d_call: -
j_call: TRBJ1-1
clone_size: -
v_call: TRBV19
cdr3_aa: CASSEAVGVMNTEAFF
cdr3_nt: TGTGCCAGTAGTGAGGCTGTGGGGGTGATGAACACTGAAGCTTTCTTT

d_call: -
j_call: TRBJ2-3
clone_size: -
v_call: TRBV27
cdr3_aa: CASSLLGPGATSTDTQYF
cdr3_nt: TGTGCCAGCAGTTTATTGGGTCCGGGAGCCACTAGCACAGATACGCAGTATTTT

d_call: -
j_call: TRBJ1-1
clone_size: once
v_call: TRBV27
cdr3_aa: CASSLREGFEAFF
cdr3_nt: TGTGCCAGCAGTTTAAGGGAGGGATTTGAAGCTTTCTTT

d_call: TRBD1
j_call: TRBJ2-4
clone_size: -
v_call: TRBV6-5
cdr3_aa: CASSLTGENIQYF
cdr3_nt: TGTGCCAGCAGCTTGACAGGGGAGAACATTCAGTACTTC

d_call: -
j_call: TRBJ2-7
clone_size: -
v_call: TRBV2
cdr3_aa: CASSEPYEQYF
cdr3_nt: TGTGCCAGCAGTGAACCCTACGAGCAGTACTTC

d_call: -
j_call: TRBJ2-5
clone_size: -
v_call: TRBV5-6
cdr3_aa: CASSLGHGKTQYF
cdr3_nt: TGTGCCAGCAGCTTGGGACATGGAAAGACCCAGTACTTC